The T cell receptor beta chain under discussion was sequenced for a study of CD8+ T cells in alopecia areata (dated by TCRdb to 2016 to 2019). Broadly, across the study: The treated patients took part in an open-label pilot trial in which moderate-to-severe alopecia areata was treated with oral tofacitinib at 5 to 10 mg twice daily. TCRbeta CDR3 regions were amplified by immunoSEQ multiplex PCR with 35 Vbeta forward and 13 Jbeta reverse primers. Biopsies were taken from tofacitinib-treated patients at baseline and at 4 and 24 weeks of treatment, and a later scalp biopsy was taken in several of the tofacitinib-treated patients. High-throughput TCRbeta sequencing was used to examine T cell clonal expansion in alopecia areata in both the C3H/HeJ mouse model and human patients. Clonality in the scalp was compared among normal scalp (n=4), patchy alopecia areata scalp (n=8), and alopecia totalis/universalis scalp (n=8). Patients received tofacitinib for 6 to 18 months and were then followed off drug for 6 months to check for delayed response and recurrence. The RNA source kit depended on sample type: the PAXgene miRNA kit for fixed scalp, the miRNeasy kit for PBMCs, and the RNeasy kit for mouse skin. On the human side, TCRbeta sequencing was run on scalp tissue and on sorted CD4+ and CD8+ peripheral blood T cells from healthy controls and from alopecia areata patients with either patchy or totalis/universalis disease.

The CDR3 covers 13 residues, taking in both the cysteine and the phenylalanine. Left in the record is the CDR3 DNA by itself, 39 bases read in frame from the first base. Taken from the germline V gene (reference sequence), the CDR1 and CDR2 loops are SGHNT and YYREEE. Germline trimming: 0 bases from V, 5 bases from J; junction bases outside gene matches: 2. Paper-wide results and their limitations: Compared with normal scalp, lesional scalp, particularly in alopecia totalis/universalis, had higher clonality and more expanded CD8+ clones, which suggests antigenic drive. Unlike mouse skin, which is dominated by gammadelta T cells, normal human skin has resident alphabeta T cells that are also sequenced, and this complicates analysis of the scalp TCR repertoire. Shared TCR sequences between patients were less evident than in mice, which may be partly attributable to HLA diversity in the patient population.

The meaning of the sample's time point label: baseline before oral tofacitinib. Peripheral blood and lesional scalp punch biopsies were obtained from patients with alopecia areata. After PBMCs were isolated by density centrifugation and stained for CD3, CD4 and CD8, a FACSAria was used to sort CD4+ and CD8+ T cells. Notes on this clone: What antigen it recognizes has not been identified. It has no much larger one-base neighbor in the sample; base qualities were not kept.

Receptor amplification or capture employed the immunoSEQ multiplex PCR assay. For TCR sequencing, RNA was extracted from every sample and reverse transcribed into cDNA to serve as template. SuperScript III was used to make first-strand cDNA, primed with a 2:1 mix of oligo-dT and random hexamers. Amplification bias was assessed with a synthetic immune receptor repertoire, and residual bias was removed computationally. In the original analysis: Raw reads were preprocessed to remove errors, and CDR3 was defined according to IMGT conventions as the region from the conserved cysteine to phenylalanine. Clonality was calculated as 1 minus Shannon entropy normalized by log2 of the number of productive unique TCRs. Whether scalp clones were CD4 or CD8 was inferred by matching scalp TCRbeta sequences against CD4 and CD8 repertoires sorted from blood. As stored in TCRdb, this immuneACCESS dataset retains in-frame rearrangements with V and J assigned. A fraction of the clones does not appear; measured against another copy, unresolved V genes explain less than half of the discrepancy, and the remainder lacks a known reason. The V and J calls and clone size come from that table; D and trimming were worked out from the DNA. Across this sample there are 150,000 to 180,000 clones, with around half seen only once. In total, the top ten clones hold roughly a fifth of the sample.

The source is a human donor with alopecia areata. The sample was CD8+ T cells sorted from blood, taken at week 0. The sequence joins TRBV5-4 to TRBJ2-7; 7 central bases correspond to TRBD1. The CDR3 region reads CASSLGQGHEQYF. The nucleotide sequence is given as TGTGCCAGCAGCTTGGGACAGGGCCACGAGCAGTACTTC.